These 6 T cell receptor beta chains originate from one sample sequenced in a study of control samples from healthy donors and cancer patients. Libraries were prepared by immunoSEQ multiplex PCR; TCRdb keeps only in-frame clonotypes and omits some of them. The repertoire holds about 150,000 clones, around 94% seen once, with over 12% in the top ten. The sequencing input was PBMCs. These receptors were obtained from a man aged 60-69 years with colorectal cancer.

The chain uses TRBV4-1 and TRBJ2-7, with TRBD1 matching 8 bases. CDR3 length: 17 residues. J lost 3 bases, V lost 3 bases, and 13 bases had no gene match. CDR1 is MGHRA, CDR2 YSYEKL, per germline. The CDR3 DNA reads TGCGCCAGCAGCCACAAAACCCACGGACAGGGTCACTACGAGCAGTACTTC. It yields the protein CASSHKTHGQGHYEQYF.

The genes are TRBV5-1 and TRBJ1-4, with a weak D call TRBD1 (6 bases). V lost 0 bases and J lost 6, with 9 bases in between. The CDR3 length is 14 residues. Looked up from germline, CDR1 is SGHRS and CDR2 is YFSETQ. Here the CDR3 DNA reads TGCGCCAGCAGCTTGGGAGGGGGTGATGAAAAACTGTTTTTT. It encodes CASSLGGGDEKLFF.

The chain carries TRBV21-1 and TRBJ2-4; the table assigns TRBD2, which was not confirmed against the DNA. TRBV21-1 is recorded as a pseudogene. The CDR3 has 12 amino acids. CDR3 nucleotides: TGTGCCAGTATTGGTGACCGGGACATTCAGTACTTC. Translation: CASIGDRDIQYF.

This chain links TRBV24-1 with TRBJ1-2; D is unclear. There are 13 residues in the CDR3. Germline assignment: CDR1 KGHDR and CDR2 SFDVKD. The V and J ends lost 1 base and 4 bases respectively, with 6 bases between them. The CDR3 reads CATSDFAGYGYTF. CDR3 in DNA: TGTGCCACCAGTGATTTCGCGGGCTATGGCTACACCTTC.

This chain uses TRBV10-3 with TRBJ2-1; D remains ambiguous. The CDR3 sequence is 11 residues long. V was shortened by 7 bases and J by 6 bases, with 7 bases between the two germline ends. The germline CDR1 and CDR2 sequences are ENHRY and SYGVKD. The CDR3 region is CAITSLNEQFF. The CDR3 nucleotides read TGTGCCATCACCTCCCTCAATGAGCAGTTCTTC.

J is TRBJ2-7 and V is TRBV19; 8 bases fit TRBD2. The CDR3 is 14 amino acids. Trimming took 3 bases from V and 4 from J; bases not matched to a gene: 5. The germline gives CDR1 LNHDA, CDR2 SQIVND (reference sequence). The DNA for the CDR3 is TGTGCCAGTAGTATGAGGACTAGCCAGTACGAGCAGTACTTC. Its translation: CASSMRTSQYEQYF.